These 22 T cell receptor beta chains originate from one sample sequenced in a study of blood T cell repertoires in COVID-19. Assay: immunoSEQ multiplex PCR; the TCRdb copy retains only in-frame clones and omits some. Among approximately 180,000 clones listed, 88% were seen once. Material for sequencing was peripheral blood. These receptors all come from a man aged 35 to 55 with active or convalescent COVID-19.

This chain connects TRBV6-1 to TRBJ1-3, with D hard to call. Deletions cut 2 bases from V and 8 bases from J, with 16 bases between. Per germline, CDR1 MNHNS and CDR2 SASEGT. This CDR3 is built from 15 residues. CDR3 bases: TGTGCCAGCAGTGAACCGTGGAGTAAGGGAGACACCATATATTTT. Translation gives CASSEPWSKGDTIYF.

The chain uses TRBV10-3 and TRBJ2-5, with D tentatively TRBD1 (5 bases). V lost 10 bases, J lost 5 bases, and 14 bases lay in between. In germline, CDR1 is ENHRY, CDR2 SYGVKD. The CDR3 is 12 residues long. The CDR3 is CATEGDSETQYF. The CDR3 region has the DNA TGTGCCACCGAAGGGGATTCGGAGACCCAGTACTTC.

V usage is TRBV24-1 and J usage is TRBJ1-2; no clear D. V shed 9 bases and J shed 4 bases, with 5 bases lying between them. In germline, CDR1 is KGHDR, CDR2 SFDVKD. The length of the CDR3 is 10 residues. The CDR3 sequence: CATRGYGYTF. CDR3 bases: TGTGCCACCCGGGGCTATGGCTACACCTTC.

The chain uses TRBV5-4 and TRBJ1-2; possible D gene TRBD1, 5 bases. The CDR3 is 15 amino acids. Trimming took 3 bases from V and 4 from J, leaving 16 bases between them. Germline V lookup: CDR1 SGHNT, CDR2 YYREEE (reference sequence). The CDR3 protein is CASSSPGLKVYGYTF. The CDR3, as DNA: TGTGCCAGCAGCTCCCCGGGACTAAAGGTCTATGGCTACACCTTC.

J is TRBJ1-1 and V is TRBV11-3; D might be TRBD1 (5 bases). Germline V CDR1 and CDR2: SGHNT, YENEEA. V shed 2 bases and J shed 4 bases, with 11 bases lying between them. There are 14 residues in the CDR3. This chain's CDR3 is CASSLPGSTTEAFF. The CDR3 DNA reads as TGTGCCAGCAGCTTACCAGGGTCAACCACTGAAGCTTTCTTT.

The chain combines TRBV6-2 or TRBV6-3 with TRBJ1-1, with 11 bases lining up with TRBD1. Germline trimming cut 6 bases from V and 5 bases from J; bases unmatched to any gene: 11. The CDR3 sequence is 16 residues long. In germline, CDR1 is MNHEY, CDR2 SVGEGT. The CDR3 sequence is CASSPRTGGQRTEAFF. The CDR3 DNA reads TGTGCCAGCAGCCCAAGGACAGGGGGCCAGAGGACTGAAGCTTTCTTT.

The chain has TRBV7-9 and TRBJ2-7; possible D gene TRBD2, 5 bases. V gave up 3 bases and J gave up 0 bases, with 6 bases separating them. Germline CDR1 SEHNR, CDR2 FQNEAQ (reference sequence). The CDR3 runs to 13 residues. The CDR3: CASSFDYSYEQYF. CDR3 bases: TGTGCCAGCAGCTTTGACTACTCCTACGAGCAGTACTTC.

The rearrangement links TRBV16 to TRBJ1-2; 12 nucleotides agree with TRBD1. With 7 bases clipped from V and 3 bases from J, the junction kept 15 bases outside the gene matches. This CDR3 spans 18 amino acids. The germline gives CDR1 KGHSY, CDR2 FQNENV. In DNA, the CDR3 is TGTGCCAGCACCGTCCATCCGGGACAGGGGGCGCGTGACTATGGCTACACCTTC. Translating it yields CASTVHPGQGARDYGYTF.

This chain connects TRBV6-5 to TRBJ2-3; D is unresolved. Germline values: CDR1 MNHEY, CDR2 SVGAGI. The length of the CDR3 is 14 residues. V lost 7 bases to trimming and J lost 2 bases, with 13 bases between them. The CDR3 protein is CASTRSPFTDTQYF. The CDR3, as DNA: TGTGCCAGCACCAGATCCCCCTTCACAGATACGCAGTATTTT.

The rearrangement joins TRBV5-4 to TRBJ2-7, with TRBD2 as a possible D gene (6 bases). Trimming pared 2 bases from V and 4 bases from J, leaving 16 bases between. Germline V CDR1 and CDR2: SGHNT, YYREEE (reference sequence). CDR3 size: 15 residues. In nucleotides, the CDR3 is TGTGCCAGCAGCTTCCCGGGACTGGGGATTTACGAGCAGTACTTC. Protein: CASSFPGLGIYEQYF.

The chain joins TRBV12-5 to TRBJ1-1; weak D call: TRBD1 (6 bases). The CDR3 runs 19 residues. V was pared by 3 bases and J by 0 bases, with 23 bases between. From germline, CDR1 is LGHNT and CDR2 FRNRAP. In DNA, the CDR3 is TGTGCTAGTGGTTTTTCACGGACAGACCGAAACCTAATGAACACTGAAGCTTTCTTT. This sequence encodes CASGFSRTDRNLMNTEAFF.

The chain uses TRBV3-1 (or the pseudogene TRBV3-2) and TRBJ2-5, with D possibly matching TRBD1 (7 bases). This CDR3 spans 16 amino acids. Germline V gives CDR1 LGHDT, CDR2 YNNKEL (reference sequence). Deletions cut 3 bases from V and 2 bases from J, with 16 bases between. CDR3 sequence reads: CASSQEGAMGQETQYF. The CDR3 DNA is TGTGCCAGCAGCCAGGAGGGGGCGATGGGACAAGAGACCCAGTACTTC.

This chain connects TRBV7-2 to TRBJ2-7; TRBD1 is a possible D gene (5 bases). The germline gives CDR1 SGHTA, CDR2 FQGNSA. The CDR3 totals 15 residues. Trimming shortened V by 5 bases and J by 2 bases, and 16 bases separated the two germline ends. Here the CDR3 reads CASSRNRQPAYEQYF. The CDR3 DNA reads TGTGCCAGCAGCCGCAACCGACAGCCAGCCTACGAGCAGTACTTC.

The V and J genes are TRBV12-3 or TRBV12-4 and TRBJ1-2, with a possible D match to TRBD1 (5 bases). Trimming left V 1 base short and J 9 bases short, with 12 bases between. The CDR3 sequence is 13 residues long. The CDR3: CASSLGGPSSYTF. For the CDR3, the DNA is TGTGCCAGCAGTTTAGGGGGCCCGAGTAGCTACACCTTC.

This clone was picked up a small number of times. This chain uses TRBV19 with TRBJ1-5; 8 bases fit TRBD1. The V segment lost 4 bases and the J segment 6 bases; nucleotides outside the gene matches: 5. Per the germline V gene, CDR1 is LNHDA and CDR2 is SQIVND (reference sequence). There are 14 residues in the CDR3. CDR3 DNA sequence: TGTGCCAGTAGTAACGACAGGGGAGGTCAGCCCCAGCATTTT. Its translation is CASSNDRGGQPQHF. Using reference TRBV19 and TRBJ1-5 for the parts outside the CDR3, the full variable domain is DGGITQSPKYLFRKEGQNVTLSCEQNLNHDAMYWYRQDPGQGLRLIYYSQIVNDFQKGDIAEGYSVSREKKESFPLTVTSAQKNPTAFYLCASSNDRGGQPQHFGDGTRLSIL.

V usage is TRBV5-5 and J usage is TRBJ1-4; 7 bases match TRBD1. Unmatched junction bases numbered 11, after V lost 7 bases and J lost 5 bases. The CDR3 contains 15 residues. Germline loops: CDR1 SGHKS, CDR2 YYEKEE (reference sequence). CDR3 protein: CASGRQAGGNEKLFF. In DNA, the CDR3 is TGTGCCAGCGGGAGGCAGGCAGGGGGGAATGAAAAACTGTTTTTT. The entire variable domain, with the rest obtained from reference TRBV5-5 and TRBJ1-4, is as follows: DAGVTQSPTHLIKTRGQQVTLRCSPISGHKSVSWYQQVLGQGPQFIFQYYEKEERGRGNFPDRFSARQFPNYSSELNVNALLLGDSALYLCASGRQAGGNEKLFFGSGTQLSVL.

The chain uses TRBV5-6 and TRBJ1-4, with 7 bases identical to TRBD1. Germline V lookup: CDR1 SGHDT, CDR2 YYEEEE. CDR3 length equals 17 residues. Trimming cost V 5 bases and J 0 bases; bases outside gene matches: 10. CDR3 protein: CASSRRPQGATNEKLFF. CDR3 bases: TGTGCCAGCAGTCGACGCCCCCAGGGGGCAACTAATGAAAAACTGTTTTTT.

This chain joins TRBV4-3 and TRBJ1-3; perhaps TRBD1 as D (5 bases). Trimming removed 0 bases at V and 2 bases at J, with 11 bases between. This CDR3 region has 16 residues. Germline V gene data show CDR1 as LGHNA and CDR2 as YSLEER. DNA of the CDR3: TGCGCCAGCAGCCAAGATAGGGGTTCTACTGGAAACACCATATATTTT. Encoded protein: CASSQDRGSTGNTIYF.

The CDR3 loop is CASSEFRGSSYNEQFF. The DNA for the CDR3 is TGTGCCAGCAGTGAATTTAGGGGAAGCTCCTACAATGAGCAGTTCTTC. The V gene is TRBV25-1, the J gene TRBJ2-1; maybe TRBD1 (5 bases). The germline V and J ends were trimmed by 1 base and 0 bases, with 10 bases remaining between them. This CDR3 has 16 amino acids. The germline V gene encodes CDR1 MGHDK and CDR2 SYGVNS.

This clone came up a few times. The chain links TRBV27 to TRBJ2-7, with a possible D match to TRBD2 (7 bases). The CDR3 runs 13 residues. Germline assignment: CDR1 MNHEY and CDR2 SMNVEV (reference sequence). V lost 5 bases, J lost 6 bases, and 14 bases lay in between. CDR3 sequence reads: CASSPRGPSEQYF. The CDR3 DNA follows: TGTGCCAGCAGTCCGCGGGGGCCGAGCGAGCAGTACTTC.

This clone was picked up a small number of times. The CDR3 region has the DNA TGTGCCAGCAGCTCAGACCGGGTTCCTAACTATGGCTACACCTTC. Protein sequence: CASSSDRVPNYGYTF. This sequence joins TRBV7-9 and TRBJ1-2; D is unresolved. Deletions cut 4 bases from V and 0 bases from J, with 12 bases between. Germline CDR1 and CDR2: SEHNR and FQNEAQ (reference sequence). The CDR3 contains 15 residues.

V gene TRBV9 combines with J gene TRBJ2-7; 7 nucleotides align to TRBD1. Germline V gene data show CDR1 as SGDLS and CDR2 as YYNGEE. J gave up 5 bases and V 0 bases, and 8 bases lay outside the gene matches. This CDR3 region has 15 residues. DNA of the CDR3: TGTGCCAGCAGCGTAGGAGAGACAGGGTATCACGAGCAGTACTTC. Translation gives CASSVGETGYHEQYF.